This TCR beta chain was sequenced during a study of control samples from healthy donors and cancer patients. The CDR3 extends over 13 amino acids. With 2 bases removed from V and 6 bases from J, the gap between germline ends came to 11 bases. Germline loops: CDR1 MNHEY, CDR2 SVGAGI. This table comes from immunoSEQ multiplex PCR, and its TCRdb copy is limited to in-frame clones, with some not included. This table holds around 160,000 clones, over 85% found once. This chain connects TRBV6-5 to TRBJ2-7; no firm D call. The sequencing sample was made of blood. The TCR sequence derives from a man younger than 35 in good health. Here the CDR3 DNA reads TGTGCCAGCAGTTACAGGGCGGATACCGAGCAGTACTTC. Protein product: CASSYRADTEQYF.